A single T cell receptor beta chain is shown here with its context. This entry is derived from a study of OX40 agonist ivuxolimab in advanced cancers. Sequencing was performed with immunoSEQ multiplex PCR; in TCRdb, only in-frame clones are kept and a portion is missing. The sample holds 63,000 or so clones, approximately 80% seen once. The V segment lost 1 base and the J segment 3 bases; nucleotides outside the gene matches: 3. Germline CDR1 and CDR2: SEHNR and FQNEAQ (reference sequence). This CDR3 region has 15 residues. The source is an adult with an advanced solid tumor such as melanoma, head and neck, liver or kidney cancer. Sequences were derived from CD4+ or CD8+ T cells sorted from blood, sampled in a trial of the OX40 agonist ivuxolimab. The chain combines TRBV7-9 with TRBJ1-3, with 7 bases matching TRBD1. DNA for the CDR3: TGTGCCAGCAGCTTAGTACAGGGGCTTGGAAACACCATATATTTT. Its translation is CASSLVQGLGNTIYF.